This T cell receptor beta chain was captured in a study of beta chain features in type 1 diabetes. The overall study: No age, gender or cell yield differences were seen between patients and healthy donors.

Looked up from germline, CDR1 is SGHTA and CDR2 is FQGNSA. The CDR3 runs 12 residues. The V and J ends lost 6 bases and 5 bases respectively, with 10 bases between them. Regarding this clone: Its antigen is not known.

Heparinised blood was drawn once per donor, averaging about 0.11 L. CD45RO/CCR7/CD25/CD127/CD95/CD27 separated CD4+ naive, central memory, regulatory and stem cell-like memory cells by sorting. Points from the study as a whole: All four CD4+ subsets of Type 1 diabetes patients contained TCRB CDR3s that were moderately but significantly shorter.

Isolated RNA was reverse transcribed in full, so expressed TCRB transcripts were sequenced. Sequenced by immunoSEQ multiplex PCR; TCRdb stores in-frame clones only, minus some. Among 250,000 or so clones, about a fifth were seen once, and the ten largest hold less than 0.035%. The sequenced sample consisted of naive CD4+ T cells from blood. The clonotype originates from a woman in her 40s with type 1 diabetes. The rearrangement links TRBV7-2 to TRBJ2-5; no firm D call. The CDR3 spells CASSNSLETQYF. The CDR3 DNA reads as TGTGCCAGCAGTAACAGTTTGGAGACCCAGTACTTC.